Listed below are T cell receptor beta chains from one sample, sequenced in a study of beta chain features in type 1 diabetes. The data were produced by immunoSEQ multiplex PCR, yet TCRdb's version contains in-frame clones alone and is incomplete. The sample includes roughly 300,000 clones, about 15% of them seen just once. Sequencing input: central memory CD4+ T cells from blood. Receptors originate from a young man in good health. Both conserved end residues are part of each CDR3. The order of the fields is clone size, V gene, J gene, D gene, CDR3 protein, CDR3 DNA. The D gene is left open where the match is weak. Size is stated for part of the rows, as once, few or many counts, or as a class when the clone is expanded.

clone size: -
V gene: TRBV6-5
J gene: TRBJ2-7
D gene: TRBD1
CDR3 protein: CAISEDRGAYEQYF
CDR3 DNA: TGTGCCATCAGTGAGGACAGGGGGGCCTACGAGCAGTACTTC

clone size: -
V gene: TRBV5-6
J gene: TRBJ2-3
D gene: TRBD1
CDR3 protein: CASSRQGQDTQYF
CDR3 DNA: TGTGCCAGCAGCAGACAGGGCCAGGATACGCAGTATTTT

clone size: -
V gene: TRBV7-2
J gene: TRBJ1-4
D gene: -
CDR3 protein: CASSPGTTNEKLFF
CDR3 DNA: TGTGCCAGCAGCCCCGGGACAACTAATGAAAAACTGTTTTTT

clone size: many
V gene: TRBV14
J gene: TRBJ2-3
D gene: -
CDR3 protein: CASSQGFGYTDTQYF
CDR3 DNA: TGTGCCAGCAGCCAAGGATTCGGTTACACAGATACGCAGTATTTT

clone size: few
V gene: TRBV19
J gene: TRBJ2-5
D gene: TRBD2
CDR3 protein: CASSQSGLQETQYF
CDR3 DNA: TGTGCCAGTAGTCAGTCGGGACTACAAGAGACCCAGTACTTC

clone size: -
V gene: TRBV5-6
J gene: TRBJ1-5
D gene: -
CDR3 protein: CASSFWGNQPQHF
CDR3 DNA: TGTGCCAGCAGCTTCTGGGGCAATCAGCCCCAGCATTTT

clone size: -
V gene: TRBV28
J gene: TRBJ2-1
D gene: TRBD1
CDR3 protein: CASSSLPGQLYNEQFF
CDR3 DNA: TGTGCCAGCAGTTCCCTACCGGGACAGCTATACAATGAGCAGTTCTTC

clone size: -
V gene: TRBV9
J gene: TRBJ2-1
D gene: -
CDR3 protein: CASSVDVRAYNEQFF
CDR3 DNA: TGTGCCAGCAGCGTAGACGTGAGGGCCTACAATGAGCAGTTCTTC

clone size: few
V gene: TRBV5-1
J gene: TRBJ2-1
D gene: -
CDR3 protein: CASSLGRRQAYNEQFF
CDR3 DNA: TGCGCCAGCAGCTTGGGTCGCCGACAGGCATACAATGAGCAGTTCTTC

clone size: few
V gene: TRBV4-3
J gene: TRBJ2-5
D gene: TRBD2
CDR3 protein: CASSQEAGGFETQYF
CDR3 DNA: TGCGCCAGCAGCCAAGAAGCGGGAGGGTTTGAGACCCAGTACTTC

clone size: few
V gene: TRBV11-2
J gene: TRBJ2-4
D gene: -
CDR3 protein: CASSLVSGAQYF
CDR3 DNA: TGTGCCAGCAGCTTAGTTTCCGGGGCCCAGTACTTC

clone size: -
V gene: TRBV7-2
J gene: TRBJ2-3
D gene: TRBD2
CDR3 protein: CASSSLAGGITDTQYF
CDR3 DNA: TGTGCCAGCAGCTCGTTAGCGGGAGGGATCACAGATACGCAGTATTTT

clone size: many
V gene: TRBV5-1
J gene: TRBJ1-5
D gene: -
CDR3 protein: CASSLFGLTGDQPQHF
CDR3 DNA: TGCGCCAGCAGCTTGTTCGGACTCACAGGAGATCAGCCCCAGCATTTT

clone size: -
V gene: TRBV6-6
J gene: TRBJ2-1
D gene: -
CDR3 protein: CATSGAASNEQFF
CDR3 DNA: TGTGCCACCTCCGGGGCAGCTTCCAATGAGCAGTTCTTC

clone size: few
V gene: TRBV4-1
J gene: TRBJ1-2
D gene: TRBD1
CDR3 protein: CASSQAGTALYGYTF
CDR3 DNA: TGCGCCAGCAGCCAAGCCGGGACAGCCCTCTATGGCTACACCTTC

clone size: -
V gene: TRBV5-5
J gene: TRBJ1-1
D gene: -
CDR3 protein: CASRLAQGVGTEAFF
CDR3 DNA: TGTGCCAGCAGACTAGCACAGGGTGTAGGCACTGAAGCTTTCTTT

clone size: -
V gene: TRBV6-1
J gene: TRBJ2-3
D gene: TRBD2
CDR3 protein: CASTTSGMTDTQYF
CDR3 DNA: TGTGCCAGTACTACTAGCGGGATGACAGATACGCAGTATTTT

clone size: many
V gene: TRBV29-1
J gene: TRBJ2-5
D gene: -
CDR3 protein: CSVGISGETQYF
CDR3 DNA: TGCAGCGTTGGAATCAGCGGGGAGACCCAGTACTTC

clone size: -
V gene: TRBV7-2
J gene: TRBJ1-6
D gene: TRBD1
CDR3 protein: CASSPRTGLSPLHF
CDR3 DNA: TGTGCCAGCAGCCCGCGGACAGGGTTGTCACCCCTCCACTTT

clone size: few
V gene: TRBV5-6
J gene: TRBJ2-3
D gene: TRBD1
CDR3 protein: CASSIQGQTYTDTQYF
CDR3 DNA: TGTGCCAGCAGCATACAGGGACAGACATACACAGATACGCAGTATTTT

clone size: few
V gene: TRBV12-5
J gene: TRBJ2-1
D gene: -
CDR3 protein: CASGLVTNEQFF
CDR3 DNA: TGTGCTAGTGGTTTGGTAACCAATGAGCAGTTCTTC

clone size: few
V gene: TRBV5-6
J gene: TRBJ2-3
D gene: -
CDR3 protein: CASSRASTDTQYF
CDR3 DNA: TGTGCCAGCAGCCGGGCTAGCACAGATACGCAGTATTTT

clone size: few
V gene: TRBV7-2
J gene: TRBJ2-1
D gene: -
CDR3 protein: CASSHPGRNEQFF
CDR3 DNA: TGTGCCAGCAGCCATCCAGGCCGGAATGAGCAGTTCTTC

clone size: -
V gene: TRBV7-2
J gene: TRBJ1-3
D gene: -
CDR3 protein: CASSLGQASLSGSTIYF
CDR3 DNA: TGTGCCAGCAGCTTAGGACAGGCATCACTCTCTGGAAGCACCATATATTTT

clone size: -
V gene: TRBV9
J gene: TRBJ1-4
D gene: -
CDR3 protein: CASSPTGGGVDEKLFF
CDR3 DNA: TGTGCCAGCAGCCCTACTGGAGGAGGGGTCGATGAAAAACTGTTTTTT

clone size: few
V gene: TRBV5-4
J gene: TRBJ2-2
D gene: -
CDR3 protein: CASGRGTGELFF
CDR3 DNA: TGTGCCAGCGGACGCGGCACCGGGGAGCTGTTTTTT

clone size: -
V gene: TRBV7-2
J gene: TRBJ1-2
D gene: -
CDR3 protein: CASSPSSPGESYGYTF
CDR3 DNA: TGTGCCAGCAGCCCGAGCTCGCCAGGGGAAAGCTATGGCTACACCTTC

clone size: few
V gene: TRBV5-1
J gene: TRBJ2-5
D gene: TRBD1
CDR3 protein: CASSLGQGGIETQYF
CDR3 DNA: TGCGCCAGCAGCTTGGGACAGGGGGGGATAGAGACCCAGTACTTC

clone size: -
V gene: TRBV6-5
J gene: TRBJ1-1
D gene: -
CDR3 protein: CASNLLQGSAFF
CDR3 DNA: TGTGCCAGCAACCTACTTCAGGGGAGCGCTTTCTTT

clone size: -
V gene: TRBV30
J gene: TRBJ1-4
D gene: -
CDR3 protein: CARAPGGGSGEKLFF
CDR3 DNA: TGTGCCCGGGCGCCGGGGGGGGGCTCCGGGGAAAAACTGTTTTTT

clone size: few
V gene: TRBV7-3
J gene: TRBJ2-1
D gene: -
CDR3 protein: CASSSPYRGEQFF
CDR3 DNA: TGTGCCAGCAGCTCACCATATAGGGGTGAGCAGTTCTTC

clone size: -
V gene: TRBV27
J gene: TRBJ1-1
D gene: -
CDR3 protein: CASSFKGRTAFF
CDR3 DNA: TGTGCCAGCAGTTTCAAAGGCCGTACGGCTTTCTTT

clone size: few
V gene: TRBV18
J gene: TRBJ1-1
D gene: -
CDR3 protein: CASSPPNQGFAEAFF
CDR3 DNA: TGTGCCAGCTCACCACCTAACCAGGGGTTTGCTGAAGCTTTCTTT

clone size: few
V gene: TRBV19
J gene: TRBJ2-7
D gene: TRBD1
CDR3 protein: CASRRSGTGYYEQYF
CDR3 DNA: TGTGCCAGTAGAAGATCCGGGACAGGGTACTACGAGCAGTACTTC

clone size: few
V gene: TRBV2
J gene: TRBJ2-1
D gene: -
CDR3 protein: CASSPQGPMGNEQFF
CDR3 DNA: TGTGCCAGCAGTCCTCAGGGACCTATGGGGAATGAGCAGTTCTTC

clone size: few
V gene: TRBV2
J gene: TRBJ1-2
D gene: -
CDR3 protein: CASSVPGPNYGYTF
CDR3 DNA: TGTGCCAGCAGCGTTCCAGGCCCAAACTATGGCTACACCTTC